The table lists the clone carrying this T cell receptor beta chain with a count of one. The data were taken from a study of cytomegalovirus exposure and HLA in healthy donors. The PCR used 60 Vbeta and 13 Jbeta primers. Assay used: immunoSEQ multiplex PCR; TCRdb lists only in-frame clones, some missing. The data contain more than 150,000 clones, more than 75% of them singletons. The CDR3 contains 15 residues. The ends lost 5 bases at V and 5 bases at J; junction bases unmatched: 10. Per the germline V gene, CDR1 is MNHNS and CDR2 is SASEGT. The rearrangement uses TRBV6-1 and TRBJ2-5, with TRBD2 identical over 8 bases. The source is a girl less than two years old in good health and CMV-seronegative. The sample taken for sequencing was PBMCs. CDR3 bases: TGTGCCAGCAGTATCCGAGGACTAGCCGGGGAGACCCAGTACTTC. Protein: CASSIRGLAGETQYF.